This T cell receptor beta chain was retrieved from a study of blood T cell repertoires in COVID-19. Turning to the study itself: The United States, Italy and Spain were the sources of the acute and convalescent COVID-19 samples. T cells, B-cell-depleted T cells, or PBMCs provided the cDNA or gDNA that served as material.

With V trimmed by 7 bases and J by 1 base, 10 bases remained unmatched. Looked up from germline, CDR1 is SGHVS and CDR2 is FQNEAQ. The CDR3 has 16 amino acids. This clone was counted once. Generated by immunoSEQ multiplex PCR, the TCRdb table keeps only in-frame clones and is missing some. The sample carries 300,000 to 500,000 clones, around nine tenths recorded once. Clinical histories supplied by participants themselves formed the basis of cohort assignment. The chain is built from TRBV7-8 and TRBJ2-1; 7 bases are a match to TRBD1. What was sequenced was PBMCs or T cells enriched from blood (not recorded which). This TCR came from a woman in her thirties with acute COVID-19. CDR3 protein: CASKLRQGPSYNEQFF. Written as DNA, the CDR3 is TGTGCCAGCAAGTTAAGACAGGGACCATCCTACAATGAGCAGTTCTTC.